This is a list of T cell receptor beta chains from one sample in a study of identifying expanded T cells in peripheral blood. This table comes from immunoSEQ multiplex PCR, and its TCRdb copy is limited to in-frame clones, with some not included. The data contain over 100,000 clones, roughly 90% of them singletons. The sequenced sample was blood. The receptors come from a person aged 18 to 75 in good health. Each CDR3 is given with its conserved first and last residue. Fields, in order: V gene, clone size, J gene, D gene, CDR3 protein, CDR3 DNA. D genes are given only for firm matches. Only part of the rows carry a size: once, few, many, or a class if the clone is expanded.

TRBV4-3	NA	TRBJ1-3	NA	CASSQDPAGSGNTIYF	TGCGCCAGCAGCCAAGATCCCGCCGGCTCTGGAAACACCATATATTTT
TRBV19	NA	TRBJ1-5	NA	CASKAGAVQPQHF	TGTGCCAGTAAGGCAGGGGCAGTCCAGCCCCAGCATTTT
TRBV6-5	NA	TRBJ1-1	NA	CASNVKSENTEAFF	TGTGCCAGCAACGTGAAGTCGGAGAACACTGAAGCTTTCTTT
TRBV11-3	NA	TRBJ1-3	NA	CASSLGTESGGNTIYF	TGTGCCAGCAGCTTAGGGACCGAGTCTGGAGGAAACACCATATATTTT
TRBV11-2	NA	TRBJ2-3	NA	CASSYVSGTDTQYF	TGTGCCAGCAGCTATGTTAGCGGCACAGATACGCAGTATTTT
TRBV5-6	once	TRBJ2-7	TRBD1	CASSYDRAAYEQYF	TGTGCCAGCAGCTACGACAGGGCCGCCTACGAGCAGTACTTC
TRBV18	once	TRBJ1-5	TRBD1	CASSPTGTGLRQPQHF	TGTGCCAGCTCACCGACCGGGACAGGGTTGCGTCAGCCCCAGCATTTT
TRBV28	NA	TRBJ2-7	TRBD1	CASSLPGQGDHEQYF	TGTGCCAGCAGTCTACCGGGACAGGGGGACCACGAGCAGTACTTC
TRBV19	NA	TRBJ2-5	NA	CASSRAQETQYF	TGTGCCAGTAGTAGGGCCCAAGAGACCCAGTACTTC
TRBV7-9	NA	TRBJ2-2	NA	CASSSRGLFSNTGELFF	TGTGCCAGCAGCTCCCGGGGACTCTTCTCGAACACCGGGGAGCTGTTTTTT
TRBV14	NA	TRBJ1-2	NA	CASRKQGRDGYTF	TGTGCCAGCAGAAAACAGGGAAGAGATGGCTACACCTTC
TRBV7-9	NA	TRBJ2-3	NA	CASSLYWGTDTQYF	TGTGCCAGCAGCTTGTATTGGGGCACAGATACGCAGTATTTT
TRBV4-3	NA	TRBJ2-7	NA	CASSPGAVYEQYF	TGCGCCAGCAGCCCGGGGGCAGTCTACGAGCAGTACTTC
TRBV19	NA	TRBJ2-1	TRBD2	CASSLTGTSGTYNEQFF	TGTGCCAGTAGTCTCACCGGGACTAGCGGGACCTACAATGAGCAGTTCTTC
TRBV18	NA	TRBJ1-4	TRBD1	CASSPKGQGSEKLFF	TGTGCCAGCTCACCGAAGGGACAGGGGAGTGAAAAACTGTTTTTT
TRBV29-1	NA	TRBJ1-1	NA	CSCNRAAFQGAFF	TGCAGTTGTAACCGGGCGGCATTTCAGGGAGCTTTCTTT
TRBV19	NA	TRBJ2-1	NA	CARPHSEGGRHEQFF	TGTGCCAGACCCCACTCCGAGGGGGGCCGCCATGAGCAGTTCTTC
TRBV2	once	TRBJ1-4	NA	CASSDSGEDPDEKLFF	TGTGCCAGCAGCGATTCCGGGGAGGACCCAGATGAAAAACTGTTTTTT
TRBV5-1	NA	TRBJ2-5	TRBD2	CASSLDGRRQETQYF	TGCGCCAGCAGCTTGGACGGGAGGCGACAAGAGACCCAGTACTTC
TRBV21-1	NA	TRBJ2-7	NA	CASSKRWGLAGKKSYEQYF	TGTGCCAGCAGCAAACGCTGGGGACTAGCGGGAAAAAAGTCCTACGAGCAGTACTTC
TRBV6-5	NA	TRBJ2-5	NA	CASSYFAPGETQYF	TGTGCCAGCAGTTACTTTGCCCCTGGAGAGACCCAGTACTTC
TRBV25-1	few	TRBJ2-1	TRBD2	CASSSHLAGGPGEQFF	TGTGCCAGCAGTTCCCACCTAGCGGGAGGGCCCGGTGAGCAGTTCTTC
TRBV11-1	NA	TRBJ1-1	NA	CASSHVWFRGDTEAFF	TGTGCCAGCAGCCACGTGTGGTTTAGGGGAGACACTGAAGCTTTCTTT
TRBV2	NA	TRBJ1-1	TRBD1	CASSGGPGTGKKSNTEAFF	TGTGCCAGCAGTGGCGGTCCCGGGACAGGGAAAAAGTCGAACACTGAAGCTTTCTTT
TRBV5-6	NA	TRBJ1-5	NA	CASSLQTGHQPQHF	TGTGCCAGCAGCCTCCAGACCGGCCATCAGCCCCAGCATTTT
TRBV28	NA	TRBJ1-1	NA	CASWAGIKKAFF	TGTGCCAGCTGGGCAGGGATTAAAAAAGCTTTCTTT
TRBV18	NA	TRBJ2-7	NA	CASSAGRGEEQYF	TGTGCCAGCTCCGCCGGCCGCGGTGAAGAGCAGTACTTC
TRBV30	NA	TRBJ2-2	TRBD2	CAWRPTSGGSGELFF	TGTGCCTGGAGGCCTACTAGCGGGGGTTCCGGGGAGCTGTTTTTT
TRBV11-2	NA	TRBJ2-7	TRBD2	CASSLDSSGSFYEQYF	TGTGCCAGCAGCTTAGATTCTAGCGGGAGCTTTTACGAGCAGTACTTC
TRBV2	NA	TRBJ1-1	NA	CASTRDLNTEAFF	TGTGCCAGCACCAGGGACCTAAACACTGAAGCTTTCTTT
TRBV18	NA	TRBJ1-5	TRBD1	CASSQKEGQGKPYSNQPQHF	TGTGCCAGCTCACAAAAGGAAGGACAGGGAAAGCCCTATAGCAATCAGCCCCAGCATTTT
TRBV10-3	once	TRBJ2-3	NA	CAIREGAPGTDTQYF	TGTGCCATCAGGGAGGGGGCGCCAGGCACAGATACGCAGTATTTT
TRBV7-9	NA	TRBJ1-2	NA	CASSRGFNYGYTF	TGTGCCAGCAGCCGGGGCTTTAACTATGGCTACACCTTC
TRBV5-4	NA	TRBJ2-5	NA	CASSQAGHFQETQYF	TGTGCCAGCAGCCAAGCGGGACACTTCCAAGAGACCCAGTACTTC
TRBV9	NA	TRBJ1-5	NA	CASSVGPGGNQPQHF	TGTGCCAGCAGCGTAGGGCCGGGCGGCAATCAGCCCCAGCATTTT
TRBV7-9	NA	TRBJ1-1	NA	CASSLAEGRFVAFF	TGTGCCAGCAGCTTAGCGGAAGGGCGGTTTGTAGCTTTCTTT
TRBV29-1	NA	TRBJ1-2	TRBD1	CSVEKWTGGDYGYTF	TGCAGCGTTGAAAAATGGACAGGGGGGGACTATGGCTACACCTTC
TRBV6-5	NA	TRBJ2-1	TRBD2	CASSYGASGRRDEQFF	TGTGCCAGCAGTTACGGCGCTAGCGGGAGAAGGGATGAGCAGTTCTTC